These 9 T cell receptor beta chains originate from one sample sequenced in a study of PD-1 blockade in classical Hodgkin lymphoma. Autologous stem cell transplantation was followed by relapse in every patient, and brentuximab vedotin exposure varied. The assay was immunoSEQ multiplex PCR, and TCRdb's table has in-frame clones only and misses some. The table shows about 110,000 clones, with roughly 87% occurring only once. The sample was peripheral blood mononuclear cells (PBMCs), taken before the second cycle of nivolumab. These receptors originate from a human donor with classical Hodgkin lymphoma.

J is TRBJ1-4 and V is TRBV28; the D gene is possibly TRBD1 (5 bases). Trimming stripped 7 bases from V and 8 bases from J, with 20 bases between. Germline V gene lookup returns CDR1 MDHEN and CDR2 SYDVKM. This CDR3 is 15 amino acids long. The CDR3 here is CASNLYGGGREKLFF. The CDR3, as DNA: TGTGCCAGCAACCTATACGGGGGGGGTCGAGAAAAACTGTTTTTT.

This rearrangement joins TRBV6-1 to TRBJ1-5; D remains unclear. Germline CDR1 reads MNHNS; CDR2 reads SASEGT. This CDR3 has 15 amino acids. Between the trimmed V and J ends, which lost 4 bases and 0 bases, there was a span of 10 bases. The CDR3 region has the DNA TGTGCCAGCAGTGCCCAGATGAGTAGCAATCAGCCCCAGCATTTT. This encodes CASSAQMSSNQPQHF.

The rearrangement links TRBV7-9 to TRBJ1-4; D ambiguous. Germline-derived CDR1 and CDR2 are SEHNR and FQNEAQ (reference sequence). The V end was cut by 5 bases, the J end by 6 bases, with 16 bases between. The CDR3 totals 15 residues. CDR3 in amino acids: CASSLLVRADEKLFF. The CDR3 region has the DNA TGTGCCAGCAGCCTTCTCGTTAGGGCAGATGAAAAACTGTTTTTT.

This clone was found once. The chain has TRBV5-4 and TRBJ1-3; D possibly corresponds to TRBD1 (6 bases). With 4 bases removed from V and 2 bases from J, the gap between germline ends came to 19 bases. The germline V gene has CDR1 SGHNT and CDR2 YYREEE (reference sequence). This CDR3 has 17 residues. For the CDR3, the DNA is TGTGCCAGCAGCCCGTCCCCAGGGGCCCAAGCTGGAAACACCATATATTTT. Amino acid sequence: CASSPSPGAQAGNTIYF. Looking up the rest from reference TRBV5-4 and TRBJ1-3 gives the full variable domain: ETGVTQSPTHLIKTRGQQVTLRCSSQSGHNTVSWYQQALGQGPQFIFQYYREEENGRGNFPPRFSGLQFPNYSSELNVNALELDDSALYLCASSPSPGAQAGNTIYFGEGSWLTVV.

The CDR3 reads CASSMQASGINRVEETQYF. For the CDR3, the DNA is TGTGCCAGCAGCATGCAGGCTAGCGGGATTAACAGGGTAGAAGAGACCCAGTACTTC. The chain uses TRBV21-1 and TRBJ2-5; the D call of TRBD2 is as the table states it, not checked on the DNA. TRBV21-1 constitutes a pseudogene. CDR3 size: 19 residues.

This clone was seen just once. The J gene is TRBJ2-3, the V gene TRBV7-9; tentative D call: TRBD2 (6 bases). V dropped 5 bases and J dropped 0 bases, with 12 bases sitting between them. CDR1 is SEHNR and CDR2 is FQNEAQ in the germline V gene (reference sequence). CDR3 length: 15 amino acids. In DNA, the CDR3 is TGTGCCAGCAGCCCCGTAGCGGCCAGCACAGATACGCAGTATTTT. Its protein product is CASSPVAASTDTQYF.

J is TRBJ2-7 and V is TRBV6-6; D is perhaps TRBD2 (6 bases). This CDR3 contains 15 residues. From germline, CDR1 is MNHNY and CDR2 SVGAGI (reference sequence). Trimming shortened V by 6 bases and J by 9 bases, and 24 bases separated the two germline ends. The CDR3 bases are TGTGCCAGCAGCCCCCCCGGGACTCCCCCCTCTGTGCAGTACTTC. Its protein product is CASSPPGTPPSVQYF.

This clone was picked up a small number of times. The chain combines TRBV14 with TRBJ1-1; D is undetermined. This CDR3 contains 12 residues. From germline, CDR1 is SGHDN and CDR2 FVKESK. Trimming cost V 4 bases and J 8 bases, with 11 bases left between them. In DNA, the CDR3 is TGTGCCAGCAGCCCCTCCCAGAGAGAAGCTTTCTTT. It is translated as CASSPSQREAFF.

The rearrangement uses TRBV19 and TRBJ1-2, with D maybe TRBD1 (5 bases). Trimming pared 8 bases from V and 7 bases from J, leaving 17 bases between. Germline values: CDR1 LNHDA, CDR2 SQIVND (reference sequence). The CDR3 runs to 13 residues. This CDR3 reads CASSVTVSVGYTF. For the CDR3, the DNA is TGTGCCAGTTCCGTGACAGTGTCTGTTGGCTACACCTTC.